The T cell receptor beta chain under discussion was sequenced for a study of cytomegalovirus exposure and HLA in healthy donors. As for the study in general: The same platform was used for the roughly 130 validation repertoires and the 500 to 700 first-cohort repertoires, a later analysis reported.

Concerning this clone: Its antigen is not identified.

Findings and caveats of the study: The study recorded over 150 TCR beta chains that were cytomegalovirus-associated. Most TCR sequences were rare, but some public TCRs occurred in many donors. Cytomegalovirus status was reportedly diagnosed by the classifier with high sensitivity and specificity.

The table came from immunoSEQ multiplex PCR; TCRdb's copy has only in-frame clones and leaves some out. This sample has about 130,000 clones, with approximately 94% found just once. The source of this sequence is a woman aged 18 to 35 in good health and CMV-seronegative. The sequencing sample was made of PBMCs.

Written as DNA, the CDR3 is TGTGCCAGCAGTTTAGGGGGACAGGGAGTCACTGAAGCTTTCTTT. It translates to CASSLGGQGVTEAFF. The V gene is TRBV28, the J gene TRBJ1-1, with 9 bases aligning to TRBD1. Germline CDR1 MDHEN, CDR2 SYDVKM. The CDR3 totals 15 residues. After removal of 2 bases from V and 4 bases from J, the junction contained 5 bases not matched to a gene.